This T cell receptor (beta chain) was captured by sequencing in a study of cytomegalovirus exposure and HLA in healthy donors. Losses at the gene ends were 6 bases for V and 1 base for J; bases not matched to a gene: 6. The CDR3 extends over 15 amino acids. Germline lookup yields CDR1 SGHTA and CDR2 FQGTGA. PCR employed 60 Vbeta and 13 Jbeta primers. The protocol was immunoSEQ multiplex PCR, while the TCRdb copy is restricted to in-frame clones and leaves out a portion. The sample records 130,000 or so clones, roughly two thirds being singletons. This receptor was taken from a male donor in good health and CMV-seronegative. The rearrangement joins TRBV7-3 to TRBJ2-3, with TRBD2 identical over 8 bases. The specimen sequenced was PBMCs. The CDR3 DNA follows: TGTGCCAGCAGATCGGACGGGGGGGGCACAGATACGCAGTATTTT. Translating it yields CASRSDGGGTDTQYF.